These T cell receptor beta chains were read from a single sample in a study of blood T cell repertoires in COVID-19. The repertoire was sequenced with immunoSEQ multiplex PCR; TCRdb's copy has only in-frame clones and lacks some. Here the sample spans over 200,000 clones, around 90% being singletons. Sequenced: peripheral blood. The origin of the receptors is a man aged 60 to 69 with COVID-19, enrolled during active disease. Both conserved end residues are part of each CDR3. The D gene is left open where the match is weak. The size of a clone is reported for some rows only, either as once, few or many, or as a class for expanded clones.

CARSTGRSGYTF	TGTGCCAGAAGCACCGGGAGAAGTGGCTACACCTTC	-	-	TRBV5-3	TRBJ1-2
CASSRTSGSQYYNEQFF	TGTGCCAGCAGCCGGACTAGCGGGAGCCAATACTACAATGAGCAGTTCTTC	-	TRBD2	TRBV28	TRBJ2-1
CASSGQGQGAYEQYF	TGTGCCAGCAGCGGACAGGGACAGGGCGCCTACGAGCAGTACTTC	-	TRBD1	TRBV27	TRBJ2-7
CASTLRGLYNQPQHF	TGTGCCAGTACCCTGCGGGGGCTCTACAATCAGCCCCAGCATTTT	-	-	TRBV19	TRBJ1-5
CASSLPGGFRNGYTF	TGTGCCAGCAGCTTGCCAGGTGGCTTTAGGAATGGCTACACCTTC	-	-	TRBV7-8	TRBJ1-2
CASSLGRGLRSPLHF	TGTGCCAGCAGCTTAGGCAGGGGGCTTCGGTCACCCCTCCACTTT	-	TRBD1	TRBV3-1/TRBV3-2	TRBJ1-6
CASSAPPRGEQYF	TGTGCCAGCAGCGCCCCGCCCCGAGGGGAGCAGTACTTC	-	-	TRBV9	TRBJ2-7
CASSLLSFEAFF	TGTGCCAGCAGCTTATTGAGTTTTGAAGCTTTCTTT	-	-	TRBV7-9	TRBJ1-1
CAISESETDYGYTF	TGTGCCATCAGTGAGTCGGAGACGGACTATGGCTACACCTTC	once	-	TRBV10-3	TRBJ1-2
CASSASPGVLSQPQHF	TGTGCCAGCAGCGCCTCCCCAGGGGTTCTCTCTCAGCCCCAGCATTTT	-	-	TRBV5-5	TRBJ1-5
CASSSMGQGSYGYTF	TGTGCCAGCAGTTCGATGGGACAGGGCAGTTATGGCTACACCTTC	-	TRBD1	TRBV6-5	TRBJ1-2
CAFTGFNTEAFF	TGTGCCTTTACGGGATTTAACACTGAAGCTTTCTTT	-	-	TRBV30	TRBJ1-1
CASSEARSGGAEGYTF	TGTGCCAGCAGTGAAGCGAGGTCAGGGGGCGCGGAGGGCTACACCTTC	-	TRBD1	TRBV2	TRBJ1-2
CASSLNPGQFNEQFF	TGTGCCAGCAGCTTAAATCCGGGACAGTTCAATGAGCAGTTCTTC	-	TRBD1	TRBV7-9	TRBJ2-1